The entry below gives a single T cell receptor beta chain sequence along with its context. Its matching antigen is unknown. In the authors' methods: It was from CDR3 differences across clinicopathological groups that a distant-metastasis classifier for papillary thyroid cancer was built. TCRdb re-clonotyped the PCR reads through MiXCR. The V and J calls and clone size are TCRdb's, not the authors'. Here the sample spans fewer than 16,000 clones, 24% being singletons. These data originate in a study of metastatic and nonmetastatic thyroid tumors. About the research overall: Comparative analysis of repertoires was undertaken across blood and tumor or nodule tissue obtained from malignant and benign thyroid patients. Regarding the study as a whole: It was reported that TCR beta diversity was significantly higher in malignant thyroid tumors than benign nodules, in blood and tumor.

All patients were treatment-naive before thyroid surgery. The CDR3 consists of 16 residues. Per the germline V gene, CDR1 is SGHRS and CDR2 is YFSETQ. Unmatched junction bases numbered 0, after V lost 0 bases and J lost 2 bases. The specimen was tumor tissue. The TCR was taken from a female donor with papillary thyroid cancer or a benign thyroid nodule (not recorded which). Some clones in this sample may be carry-over from other donors' samples. The V call is TRBV5-1, the J call TRBJ2-1; TRBD2 matches at 12 bases. CDR3 amino acids: CASSLGTSGTYNEQFF. Written as DNA, the CDR3 is TGCGCCAGCAGCTTGGGGACTAGCGGGACCTACAATGAGCAGTTCTTC.